The rows below give T cell receptor beta chains drawn from one sample of a study of molecular identifiers for immune sequencing clone quantification. Each CDR3 protein gets one entry after TCRdb re-called the PCR reads with MiXCR. The table includes over 600,000 distinct CDR3 sequences, 15% to 20% detected once. Sequenced material: naive CD8+ T cells from blood, with Jurkat cell RNA spiked in. The receptors were sampled from a human donor in good health. Some libraries in this study had Jurkat cell RNA spiked in. Each CDR3 is given with its conserved first and last residue. A D gene is named only where the DNA matches it firmly. Clone sizes are given selectively: once, few, many, or a class where the clone is expanded.

clone_size j_call d_call v_call cdr3_aa cdr3_nt
few TRBJ1-4 TRBD1 TRBV13 CASSSRQGINEKLFF TGTGCCAGCAGCTCCAGACAGGGCATTAATGAAAAACTGTTTTTT
many TRBJ2-7 TRBD2 TRBV20-1 CSARVPGGPYEQYF TGCAGTGCTAGAGTCCCGGGAGGGCCCTACGAGCAGTACTTC
many TRBJ2-1 . TRBV27 CASSSLGADPYNEQFF TGTGCCAGCAGTTCCCTCGGAGCCGACCCCTACAATGAGCAGTTCTTC
many TRBJ2-1 . TRBV27 CASSPGSGHGSYNEQFF TGTGCCAGCAGTCCCGGTTCGGGCCACGGCTCCTACAATGAGCAGTTCTTC
many TRBJ2-2 . TRBV2 CASRAGTFTGELFF TGTGCCAGCAGGGCCGGGACCTTCACCGGGGAGCTGTTTTTT
many TRBJ2-1 . TRBV28 CASRLGTSSYNEQFF TGTGCCAGCAGGCTCGGGACGAGCTCCTACAATGAGCAGTTCTTC
. TRBJ1-4 . TRBV4-1 CASSQEWIGGTNEKLFF TGCGCCAGCAGCCAAGAATGGATAGGGGGAACTAATGAAAAACTGTTTTTC
many TRBJ1-6 . TRBV7-8 CASSLGGAGSPLHF TGTGCCAGCAGCTTAGGGGGGGCGGGTTCACCCCTCCACTTT
many TRBJ1-5 . TRBV7-2 CASSEDGANQPQHF TGTGCCAGCAGCGAGGACGGCGCCAATCAGCCCCAGCATTTT
many TRBJ2-1 . TRBV4-3 CASSPTFYNEQFF TGCGCCAGCAGCCCGACATTCTACAATGAGCAGTTCTTC
. TRBJ1-1 . TRBV5-6 CASSLYGSALTEAFF TGTGCCAGCAGCTTGTATGGGTCAGCCCTCACTGAAGCTTTCTTT
many TRBJ2-7 . TRBV5-4 CASSLESGTTRDEQYF TGTGCCAGCAGCTTGGAGTCCGGGACAACTCGGGACGAGCAGTACTTC
many TRBJ2-7 TRBD2 TRBV28 CASRITLSGGSYEQYF TGTGCCAGCAGGATAACCCTTAGCGGGGGATCCTACGAGCAGTACTTC
. TRBJ1-2 TRBD1 TRBV2 CASSRAQGGYTF TGTGCCAGCAGTAGGGCACAGGGGGGCTACACCTTC
many TRBJ2-7 TRBD1 TRBV27 CASSHGTGGEQYF TGTGCCAGCAGTCACGGGACAGGCGGGGAGCAGTACTTC
few TRBJ2-5 TRBD1 TRBV11-3 CASSSGNRGPETQYF TGTGCCAGCAGCTCAGGGAACAGGGGGCCAGAGACCCAGTACTTC
few TRBJ1-2 . TRBV9 CASSVDGTTYGYTF TGTGCCAGCAGCGTAGATGGGACAACCTATGGCTACACCTTC
. TRBJ2-7 . TRBV4-1 CAGSPTGSYEQYF TGCGCCGGCAGCCCAACAGGTTCCTACGAGCAGTACTTC
few TRBJ1-1 TRBD1 TRBV28 CASSHSTGDRGFNTEAFF TGTGCCAGCAGCCACTCCACAGGGGACAGGGGGTTTAACACTGAAGCTTTCTTT
few TRBJ1-6 . TRBV3-1 CASQTPGDSPLHF TGTGCCAGCCAGACACCGGGAGATTCACCCCTCCACTTT
many TRBJ1-3 . TRBV4-1 CASSQEGRSGNTIYF TGCGCCAGCAGCCAAGAAGGGCGGTCCGGAAACACCATATATTTT
. TRBJ1-4 TRBD1 TRBV12-3/TRBV12-4 CASSPWTGPNEKLFF TGTGCCAGCAGTCCCTGGACAGGGCCTAATGAAAAACTGTTTTTT
many TRBJ2-2 . TRBV19 CASSISGAAGELFF TGTGCCAGTAGTATAAGTGGCGCGGCCGGGGAGCTGTTTTTT
many TRBJ2-5 . TRBV29-1 CSVVEFGVQETQYF TGCAGCGTTGTTGAGTTTGGGGTTCAAGAGACCCAGTACTTC
many TRBJ1-1 . TRBV6-5 CASFPELNTEAFF TGTGCCAGCTTCCCAGAGCTGAACACTGAAGCTTTCTTT
. TRBJ2-2 TRBD2 TRBV24-1 CATSGLASGRSSGTGELFF TGTGCCACCAGTGGTCTCGCTAGCGGGAGGTCCTCAGGAACCGGGGAGCTGTTTTTT
many TRBJ2-3 . TRBV3-1 CASSQGSDTQYF TGCGCCAGCAGCCAAGGTTCAGATACGCAGTATTTT
many TRBJ2-7 . TRBV6-2/TRBV6-3 CASSYGAYSYEQYF TGTGCCAGCAGTTACGGGGCCTACTCCTACGAGCAGTACTTC
. TRBJ2-1 TRBD2 TRBV7-9 CASSTLAGGGNEQFF TGTGCCAGCAGCACTCTAGCGGGGGGGGGTAATGAGCAGTTCTTC
many TRBJ2-3 TRBD2 TRBV7-8 CASSPRTSGAFTQYF TGTGCCAGCAGCCCCAGGACTAGCGGGGCATTTACGCAGTATTTT
many TRBJ1-6 . TRBV7-9 CASSLVRGSYNSPLHF TGTGCCAGCAGCTTAGTTCGAGGCTCCTATAATTCACCCCTCCACTTT
many TRBJ1-5 TRBD1 TRBV2 CASRDRVYQPQHF TGTGCCAGCAGAGACAGGGTTTATCAGCCCCAGCATTTT
few TRBJ2-2 . TRBV12-3/TRBV12-4 CASSLDQTGELFF TGTGCCAGCAGTTTAGATCAGACCGGGGAGCTGTTTTTT
few TRBJ2-7 . TRBV6-2/TRBV6-3 CASSSQGNVDEQYF TGTGCCAGCAGTTCCCAGGGGAATGTCGACGAGCAGTACTTC
. TRBJ2-7 TRBD2 TRBV7-9 CASASGGKYEQYF TGTGCCAGCGCGTCCGGGGGGAAGTACGAGCAGTACTTC
few TRBJ2-5 TRBD1 TRBV11-2 CASSLAGQGKTQYF TGTGCCAGCAGCCTCGCGGGACAGGGAAAGACCCAGTACTTC
. TRBJ1-2 . TRBV2 CASSPGPNHPRYGYTF TGTGCCAGCAGTCCAGGGCCAAACCACCCCCGCTATGGCTACACCTTC
many TRBJ2-7 . TRBV3-1 CASSPRPIRNHKTYEQYF TGTGCCAGCAGCCCTAGACCGATTCGAAATCATAAGACCTACGAGCAGTACTTC
many TRBJ2-3 . TRBV7-9 CASSPKQRLTDTQYF TGTGCCAGCAGCCCTAAACAGAGGCTCACAGATACGCAGTATTTT
many TRBJ1-1 . TRBV28 CASGDSHTEAFF TGTGCCAGCGGCGACAGCCACACTGAAGCTTTCTTT
many TRBJ1-5 TRBD1 TRBV4-1 CASSLGQGTNQPQHF TGCGCCAGCAGCCTAGGACAGGGGACGAATCAGCCCCAGCATTTT
. TRBJ2-2 TRBD1 TRBV24-1 CATSTGVMDTGELFF TGTGCCACCAGTACAGGGGTTATGGACACCGGGGAGCTGTTTTTT
few TRBJ2-7 . TRBV6-2/TRBV6-3 CASSYGQGRPHYEQYF TGTGCCAGCAGTTACGGTCAGGGCCGGCCCCACTACGAGCAGTACTTC
few TRBJ1-5 . TRBV4-3 CASSQDGGSNQPQHF TGCGCCAGCAGCCAAGATGGGGGAAGCAATCAGCCCCAGCATTTT
few TRBJ2-3 . TRBV13 CASSVIWATGTQYF TGTGCCAGCAGCGTGATTTGGGCAACAGGTACGCAGTATTTT
few TRBJ2-7 TRBD1 TRBV19 CASSALLTGEEQYF TGTGCCAGTAGTGCCCTACTGACAGGGGAAGAGCAGTACTTC
many TRBJ1-1 . TRBV4-3 CASSQDRQSGAMNTEAFF TGCGCCAGCAGCCAAGATAGGCAGTCGGGGGCTATGAACACTGAAGCTTTCTTT
many TRBJ2-7 . TRBV27 CASSPEEWSSYEQYF TGTGCCAGCAGTCCCGAGGAATGGAGCTCCTACGAGCAGTACTTC
. TRBJ2-5 . TRBV18 CASYGAGETQYF TGTGCCAGCTACGGGGCTGGCGAGACCCAGTACTTC
many TRBJ2-5 . TRBV10-3 CAISEVGSQETQYF TGTGCCATCAGTGAGGTCGGCAGCCAAGAGACCCAGTACTTC
many TRBJ2-2 TRBD2 TRBV4-2 CASSPLQLAGDGNTGELFF TGTGCCAGCAGCCCCCTCCAACTAGCGGGAGACGGGAACACCGGGGAGCTGTTTTTT
many TRBJ2-7 . TRBV4-1 CASSQSPTGAVYEQYF TGCGCCAGCAGCCAAAGCCCGACAGGAGCCGTTTACGAGCAGTACTTC
many TRBJ2-5 TRBD1 TRBV7-6 CASSATGGAETQYF TGTGCCAGCAGCGCCACAGGGGGCGCGGAGACCCAGTACTTC
many TRBJ1-5 . TRBV25-1 CASSESGNQPQHF TGTGCCAGCAGTGAATCAGGGAATCAGCCCCAGCATTTT
. TRBJ1-2 TRBD1 TRBV2 CASTGGTGRDCGYTF TGTGCCAGCACCGGGGGGACAGGGAGGGACTGTGGCTACACCTTC